This T cell receptor (beta chain) was captured by sequencing in a study of cytomegalovirus exposure and HLA in healthy donors. Profiled with immunoSEQ multiplex PCR; TCRdb holds only in-frame clones, not every one. The data hold under 200,000 clones, with about 96% observed a single time. The length of the CDR3 is 14 residues. The germline V gene has CDR1 SGHAT and CDR2 FQNNGV. The V end was cut by 0 bases, the J end by 4 bases, with 9 bases between. The source material was PBMCs. The chain couples TRBV11-2 to TRBJ1-2, with D unresolved. This clonotype originated in a woman aged 18-29 years in good health and CMV-seronegative. The CDR3 loop is CASSLDARSYGYTF. The CDR3 DNA reads as TGTGCCAGCAGCTTAGATGCGCGGTCCTATGGCTACACCTTC.